Presented here are 9 T cell receptor beta chains from one specimen sequenced in a study of blood T cells in healthy people across ages. Next came a second PCR, run for roughly 6 to 11 cycles, which used a sample-barcoded 5' primer along with a J-beta primer mix. TCRdb recomputed calls from the 5' RACE reads with MiXCR, one row per CDR3 protein. The sample comprises roughly 720,000 distinct CDR3 sequences, roughly 53% of which are singletons, and about 42% rests with the top ten. The sequencing sample was made of blood. The receptor set was obtained from an elderly man in good health.

As to this clonotype: At one end, the junction sequence differs from germline, possibly due to a read error. V is TRBV5-1 and J is TRBJ2-2, with D possibly being TRBD1 (5 bases). Germline CDR1 and CDR2: SGHRS and YFSETQ. CDR3 length: 15 amino acids. CDR3 residues: CASSGDRLNPGELFF. The CDR3 nucleotides are TGCGCCAGCAGCGGAGACAGATTGAACCCCGGGGAGCTGTTTTTT.

This clonotype appeared a few times. The chain recombines TRBV7-9 with TRBJ1-2; no clear D. CDR3 length equals 16 residues. The V gene's germline CDR1 is SEHNR and CDR2 FQNEAQ (reference sequence). Trimming pared 0 bases from V and 1 base from J, leaving 12 bases between. Here the CDR3 reads CASSLAIVNRNYGYTF. CDR3 coding DNA: TGTGCCAGCAGCTTAGCGATAGTGAACCGTAACTATGGCTACACCTTC.

J is TRBJ2-5 and V is TRBV7-3; 7 bases are a match to TRBD2. Germline CDR1 reads SGHTA; CDR2 reads FQGTGA. V gave up 5 bases and J gave up 5 bases; unmatched junction bases: 14. CDR3 length: 16 amino acids. The CDR3 region is CASSPRLARAGETQYF. CDR3 nucleotide sequence: TGTGCCAGCAGCCCTCGACTAGCCCGAGCAGGGGAGACCCAGTACTTC.

Points on this clonotype: One end of the junction is discordant with germline, which a read error may explain. The chain combines TRBV24-1 with TRBJ2-1, with D possibly being TRBD1 (5 bases). The CDR3 is 13 residues long. CDR1 and CDR2 from the germline V gene are KGHDR and SFDVKD. CDR3 coding DNA: TGTGCCGCCAGCGACCCAGGGTACAATGAGCAGTTCTTC. It specifies CAASDPGYNEQFF.

The chain is built from TRBV20-1 and TRBJ2-7; 8 nucleotides align to TRBD1. V dropped 3 bases and J dropped 2; count of bases not matched to a gene: 9. The CDR3 contains 15 residues. Per germline, CDR1 DFQATT and CDR2 SNEGSKA (reference sequence). The CDR3 spells CSARIRQGSTYEQYF. In DNA form, the CDR3 reads TGCAGTGCTAGGATAAGACAGGGGTCTACCTACGAGCAGTACTTC.

In this sample, this clonotype turned up a few times. V is TRBV20-1 and J is TRBJ2-1, with D possibly TRBD2 on 6 matching bases. TRBJ2-7 explains the end of the DNA better; the J call may be wrong. The germline V gene encodes CDR1 DFQATT and CDR2 SNEGSKA (reference sequence). The CDR3 covers 16 residues. Written as DNA, the CDR3 is TGCAGTGCTAGAGTAAGCCTAGCGCCATCCTACAATGAGCAGTACTTC. It codes for CSARVSLAPSYNEQYF.

CDR3 bases: TGCAGTGCTAGAGATCTGAGACAGGGAAACGTAGCCAAAAACATTCAGTACTTC. Translated, it gives CSARDLRQGNVAKNIQYF. The chain is built from TRBV20-1 and TRBJ2-4, with 7 bases matching TRBD1. J was trimmed by 0 bases and V by 0 bases; bases with no gene match: 11. The CDR3 has 18 residues. Germline-derived CDR1 and CDR2 are DFQATT and SNEGSKA (reference sequence).

The J gene is TRBJ2-1, the V gene TRBV11-1; a possible D gene is TRBD1 (5 bases). Trimming stripped 5 bases from V and 3 bases from J, with 14 bases between. CDR1 is SGHAT and CDR2 is FQDESV in the germline V gene (reference sequence). There are 15 residues in the CDR3. Here the CDR3 reads CASSLYRRHYNEQFF. The DNA of the CDR3 is TGTGCCAGCAGCCTCTACAGGAGACACTACAATGAGCAGTTCTTC.

The rearrangement links TRBV12-3 or TRBV12-4 to TRBJ2-2; the match to TRBD2 covers 9 bases. The CDR3 has 16 amino acids. V shed 2 bases and J 8 bases; nucleotides not matched to a gene: 9. CDR3 DNA sequence: TGTGCCAGCAGTTTATCAGCGGGGGGTGGTTCTGGGGAGCTGTTTTTT. Translated, it gives CASSLSAGGGSGELFF.